The clone carrying this T cell receptor beta chain has only one observation. Its cognate antigen is unknown. Method: immunoSEQ multiplex PCR; TCRdb's copy keeps in-frame clones and lacks some. This sample has about 150,000 clones, with roughly nine tenths found just once. This sample was taken from a study of T cell responses to AZD1222 COVID-19 vaccine. Looked up from germline, CDR1 is SGHTS and CDR2 is YDEGEE. V gave up 1 base and J gave up 2 bases, with 12 bases separating them. The CDR3 is made up of 15 amino acids. Findings and limits, study-wide: Distributed over spike, vaccine-associated CD4 TCRs predominated at 160-218 and 743-854.

The origin of this receptor is an adult in good health. The input for sequencing was peripheral blood, taken on day 0 of AZD1222 vaccination. The chain uses TRBV5-8 and TRBJ1-2; tentative D call: TRBD1 (6 bases). This CDR3 is CASSLLGTQNYGYTF. The CDR3 DNA reads TGTGCCAGCAGCTTGCTCGGGACACAAAACTATGGCTACACCTTC.